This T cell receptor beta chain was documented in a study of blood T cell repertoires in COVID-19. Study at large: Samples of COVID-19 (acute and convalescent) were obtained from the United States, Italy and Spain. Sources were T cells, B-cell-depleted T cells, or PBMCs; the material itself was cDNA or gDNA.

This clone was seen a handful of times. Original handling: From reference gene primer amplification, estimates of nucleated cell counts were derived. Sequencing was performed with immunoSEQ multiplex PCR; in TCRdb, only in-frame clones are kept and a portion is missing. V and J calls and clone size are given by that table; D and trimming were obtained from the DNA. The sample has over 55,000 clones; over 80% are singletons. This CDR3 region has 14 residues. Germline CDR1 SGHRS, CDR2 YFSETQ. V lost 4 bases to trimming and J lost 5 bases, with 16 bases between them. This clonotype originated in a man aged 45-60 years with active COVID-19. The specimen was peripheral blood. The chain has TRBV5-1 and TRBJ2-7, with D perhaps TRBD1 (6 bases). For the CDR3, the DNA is TGCGCCAGCAGCAGGTCCAGGGGAAACAACGAGCAGTACTTC. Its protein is CASSRSRGNNEQYF. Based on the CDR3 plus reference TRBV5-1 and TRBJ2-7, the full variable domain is KAGVTQTPRYLIKTRGQQVTLSCSPISGHRSVSWYQQTPGQGLQFLFEYFSETQRNKGNFPGRFSGRQFSNSRSEMNVSTLELGDSALYLCASSRSRGNNEQYFGPGTRLTVT.